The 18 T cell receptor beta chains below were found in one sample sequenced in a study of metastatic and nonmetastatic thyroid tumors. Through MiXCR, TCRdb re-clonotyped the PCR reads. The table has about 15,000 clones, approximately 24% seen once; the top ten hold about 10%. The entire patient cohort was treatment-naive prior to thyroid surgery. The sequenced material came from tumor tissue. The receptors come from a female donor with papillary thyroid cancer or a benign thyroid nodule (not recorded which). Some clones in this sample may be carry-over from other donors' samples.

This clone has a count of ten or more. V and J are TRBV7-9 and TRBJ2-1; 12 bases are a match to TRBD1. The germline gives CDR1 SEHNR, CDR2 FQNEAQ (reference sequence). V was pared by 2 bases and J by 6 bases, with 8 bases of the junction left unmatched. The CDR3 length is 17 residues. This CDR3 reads CASSLLPSGQGANEQFF. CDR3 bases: TGTGCCAGCAGCTTACTCCCCTCGGGACAGGGGGCCAATGAGCAGTTCTTC.

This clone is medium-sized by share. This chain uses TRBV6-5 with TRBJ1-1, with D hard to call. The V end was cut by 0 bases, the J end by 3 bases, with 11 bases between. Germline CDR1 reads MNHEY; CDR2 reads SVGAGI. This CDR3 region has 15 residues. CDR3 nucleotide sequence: TGTGCCAGCAGTTACTCAGCCAGGCCGGACACTGAAGCTTTCTTT. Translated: CASSYSARPDTEAFF.

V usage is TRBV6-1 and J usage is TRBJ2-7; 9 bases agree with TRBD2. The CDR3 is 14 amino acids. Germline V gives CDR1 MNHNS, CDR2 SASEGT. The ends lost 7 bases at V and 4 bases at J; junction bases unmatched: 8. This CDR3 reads CASTGSSGSYEQYF. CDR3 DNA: TGTGCCAGCACTGGGAGTAGCGGGAGTTACGAGCAGTACTTC.

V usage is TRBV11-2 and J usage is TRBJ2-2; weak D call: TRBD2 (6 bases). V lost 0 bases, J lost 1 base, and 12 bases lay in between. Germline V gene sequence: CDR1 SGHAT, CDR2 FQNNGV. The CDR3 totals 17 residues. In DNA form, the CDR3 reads TGTGCCAGCAGCTTAGATGGCGGGATAGGGAACACCGGGGAGCTGTTTTTT. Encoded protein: CASSLDGGIGNTGELFF.

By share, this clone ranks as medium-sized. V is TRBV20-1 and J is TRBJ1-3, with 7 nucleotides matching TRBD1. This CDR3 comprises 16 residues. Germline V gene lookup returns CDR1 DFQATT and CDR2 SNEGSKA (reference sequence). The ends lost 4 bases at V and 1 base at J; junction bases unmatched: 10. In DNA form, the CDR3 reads TGCAGTGCTATACACCAGGGGGGTCTTTCTGGAAACACCATATATTTT. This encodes CSAIHQGGLSGNTIYF.

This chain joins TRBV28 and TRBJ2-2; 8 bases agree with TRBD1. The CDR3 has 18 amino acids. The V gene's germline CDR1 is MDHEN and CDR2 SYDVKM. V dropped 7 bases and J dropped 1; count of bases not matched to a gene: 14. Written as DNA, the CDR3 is TGTGCCAGCACCTCTTTAGGCGGGACAGGACAGAACACCGGGGAGCTGTTTTTT. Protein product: CASTSLGGTGQNTGELFF.

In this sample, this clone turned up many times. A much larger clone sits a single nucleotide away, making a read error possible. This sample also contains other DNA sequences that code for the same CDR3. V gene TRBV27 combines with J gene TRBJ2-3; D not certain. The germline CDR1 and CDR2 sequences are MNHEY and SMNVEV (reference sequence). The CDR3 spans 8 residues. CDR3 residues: CAGDTQYF. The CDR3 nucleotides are TGTGCTGGTGATACGCAGTATTTT.

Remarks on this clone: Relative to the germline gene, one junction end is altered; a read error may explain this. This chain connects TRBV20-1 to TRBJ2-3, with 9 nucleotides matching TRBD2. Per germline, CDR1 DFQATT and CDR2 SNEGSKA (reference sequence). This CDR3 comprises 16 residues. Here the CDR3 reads CSAISTSGEGRDTQYF. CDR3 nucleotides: TGCAGTGCTATCTCGACTAGCGGTGAGGGGCGAGATACTCAGTATTTT.

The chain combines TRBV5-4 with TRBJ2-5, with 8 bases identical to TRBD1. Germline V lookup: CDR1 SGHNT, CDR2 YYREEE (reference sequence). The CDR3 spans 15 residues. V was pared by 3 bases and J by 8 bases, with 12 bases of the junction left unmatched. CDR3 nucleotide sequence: TGTGCCAGCAGCTCGGGGGACAGGTGGCTCGGTACCCAGTACTTC. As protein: CASSSGDRWLGTQYF.

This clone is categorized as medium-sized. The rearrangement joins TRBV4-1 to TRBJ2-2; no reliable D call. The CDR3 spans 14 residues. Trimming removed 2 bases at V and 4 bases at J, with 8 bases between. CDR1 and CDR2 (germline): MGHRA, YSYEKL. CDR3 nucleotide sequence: TGCGCCAGCAGCCAACCTCTGGGCACCGGGGAGCTGTTTTTT. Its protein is CASSQPLGTGELFF.

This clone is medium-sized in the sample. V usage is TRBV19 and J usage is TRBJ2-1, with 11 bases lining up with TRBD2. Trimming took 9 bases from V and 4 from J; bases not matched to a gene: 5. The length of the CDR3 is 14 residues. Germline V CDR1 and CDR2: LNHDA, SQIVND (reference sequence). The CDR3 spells CASSGLAVYNEQFF. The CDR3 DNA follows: TGTGCCAGCTCGGGACTAGCGGTTTACAATGAGCAGTTCTTC. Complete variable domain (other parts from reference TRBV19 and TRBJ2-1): DGGITQSPKYLFRKEGQNVTLSCEQNLNHDAMYWYRQDPGQGLRLIYYSQIVNDFQKGDIAEGYSVSREKKESFPLTVTSAQKNPTAFYLCASSGLAVYNEQFFGPGTRLTVL.

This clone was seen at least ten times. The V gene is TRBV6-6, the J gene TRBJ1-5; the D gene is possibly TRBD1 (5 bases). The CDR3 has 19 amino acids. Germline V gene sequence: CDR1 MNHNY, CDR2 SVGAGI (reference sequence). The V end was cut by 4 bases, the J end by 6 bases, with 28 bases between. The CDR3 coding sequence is TGTGCCAGCAGTTCCCGCCCCCCGCAGGGAGGAACGTGGAGTCAGCCCCAGCATTTT. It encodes CASSSRPPQGGTWSQPQHF.

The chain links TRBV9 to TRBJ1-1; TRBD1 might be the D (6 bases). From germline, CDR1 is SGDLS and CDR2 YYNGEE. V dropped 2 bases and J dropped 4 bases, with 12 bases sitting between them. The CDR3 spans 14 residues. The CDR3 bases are TGTGCCAGCAGCGTCGACAGGTGGGCCACTGAAGCTTTCTTT. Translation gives CASSVDRWATEAFF.

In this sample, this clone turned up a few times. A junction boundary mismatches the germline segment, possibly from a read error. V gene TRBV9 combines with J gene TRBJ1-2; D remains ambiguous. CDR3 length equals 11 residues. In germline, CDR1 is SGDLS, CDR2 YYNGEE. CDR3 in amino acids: CTSSGFVGYTF. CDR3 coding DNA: TGTACCAGCAGCGGTTTTGTGGGCTACACCTTC.

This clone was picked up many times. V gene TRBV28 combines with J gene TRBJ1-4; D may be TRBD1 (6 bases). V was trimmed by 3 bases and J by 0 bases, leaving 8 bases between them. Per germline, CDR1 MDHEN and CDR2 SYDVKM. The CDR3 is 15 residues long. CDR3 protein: CASSFGQSTNEKLFF. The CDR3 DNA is TGTGCCAGCAGTTTTGGACAGTCAACTAATGAAAAACTGTTTTTT.

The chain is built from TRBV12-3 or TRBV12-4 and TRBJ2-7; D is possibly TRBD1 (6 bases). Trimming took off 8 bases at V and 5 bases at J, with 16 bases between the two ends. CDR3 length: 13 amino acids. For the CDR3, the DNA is TGTGCCAGCGTAATCGACAGGATTAACGAGCAGTACTTC. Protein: CASVIDRINEQYF.

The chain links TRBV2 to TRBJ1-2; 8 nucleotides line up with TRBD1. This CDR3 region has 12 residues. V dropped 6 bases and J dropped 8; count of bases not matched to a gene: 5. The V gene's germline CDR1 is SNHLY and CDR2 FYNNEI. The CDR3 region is CASRTGTGGYTF. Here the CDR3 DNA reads TGTGCCAGCAGAACCGGGACAGGAGGCTACACCTTC.

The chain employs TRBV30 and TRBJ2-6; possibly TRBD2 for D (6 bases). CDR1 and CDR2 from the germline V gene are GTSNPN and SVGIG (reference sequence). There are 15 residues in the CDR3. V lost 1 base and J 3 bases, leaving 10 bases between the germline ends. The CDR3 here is CAWSAQGGGANVLTF. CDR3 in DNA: TGTGCCTGGAGTGCTCAGGGAGGTGGGGCCAACGTCCTGACTTTC.